This TCR beta chain was sequenced for a study of STAT5B mutations in CD4+ large granular lymphocyte leukemia. Points on this clone: The target antigen is unknown.

Study-wide results and caveats: About 26% of private leukemic clonotypes occurred rarely in other patients' non-leukemic repertoires. Without HLA matching, higher CD4+ than CD8+ T-LGLL clonality could reflect small sample size. 8/27 top patient clones versus 2/35 control clones were TRBV06-family.

Healthy controls were blood donor buffy coats. The method was immunoSEQ multiplex PCR; TCRdb's version includes in-frame clones alone and lacks a portion of them. Among tens of thousands of clones listed, approximately 72% were seen once. V lost 7 bases, J lost 8 bases, and 10 bases stayed unmatched. Germline loops: CDR1 MNHNS, CDR2 SASEGT. The CDR3 is 13 residues long. V gene TRBV6-1 combines with J gene TRBJ1-2, with 7 bases that match TRBD1. The TCR comes from a human donor in good health. Sequencing used CD4+ T cells from blood buffy coats. CDR3 DNA: TGTGCCAGCATCCTGGACAGGATTAAGGGCTACACCTTC. Protein sequence: CASILDRIKGYTF.